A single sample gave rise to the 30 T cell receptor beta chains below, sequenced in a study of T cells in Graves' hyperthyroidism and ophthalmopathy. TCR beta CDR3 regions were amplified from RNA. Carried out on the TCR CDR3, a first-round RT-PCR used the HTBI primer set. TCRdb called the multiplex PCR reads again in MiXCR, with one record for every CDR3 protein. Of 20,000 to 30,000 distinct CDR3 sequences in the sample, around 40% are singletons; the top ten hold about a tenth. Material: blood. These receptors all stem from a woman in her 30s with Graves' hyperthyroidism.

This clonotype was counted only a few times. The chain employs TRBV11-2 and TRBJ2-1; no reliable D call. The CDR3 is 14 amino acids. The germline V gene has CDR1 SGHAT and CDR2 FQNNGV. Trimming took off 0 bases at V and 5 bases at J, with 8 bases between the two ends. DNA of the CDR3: TGTGCCAGCAGCTTAGATCGTTTCGACAATGAGCAGTTCTTC. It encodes CASSLDRFDNEQFF.

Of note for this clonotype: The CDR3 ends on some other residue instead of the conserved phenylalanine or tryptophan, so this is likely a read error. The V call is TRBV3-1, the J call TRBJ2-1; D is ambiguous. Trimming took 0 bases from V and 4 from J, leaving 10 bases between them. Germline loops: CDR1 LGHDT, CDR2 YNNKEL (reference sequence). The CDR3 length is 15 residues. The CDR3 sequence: CASSQDQARYNEQFV. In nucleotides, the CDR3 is TGTGCCAGCAGCCAAGATCAAGCGAGATACAATGAGCAGTTCGTC.

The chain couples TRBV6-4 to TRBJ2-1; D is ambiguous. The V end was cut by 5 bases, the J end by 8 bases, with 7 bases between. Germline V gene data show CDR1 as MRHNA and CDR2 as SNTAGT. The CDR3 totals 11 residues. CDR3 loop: CASSRSDEQFF. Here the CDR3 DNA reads TGTGCCAGCAGTCGGAGCGATGAGCAGTTCTTC.

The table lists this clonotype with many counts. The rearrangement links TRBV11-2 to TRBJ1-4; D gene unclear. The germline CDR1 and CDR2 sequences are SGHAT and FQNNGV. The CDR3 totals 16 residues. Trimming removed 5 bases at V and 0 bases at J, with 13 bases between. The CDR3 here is CASSPDDFATNEKLFF. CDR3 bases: TGTGCCAGCAGCCCTGATGATTTCGCAACTAATGAAAAACTGTTTTTT.

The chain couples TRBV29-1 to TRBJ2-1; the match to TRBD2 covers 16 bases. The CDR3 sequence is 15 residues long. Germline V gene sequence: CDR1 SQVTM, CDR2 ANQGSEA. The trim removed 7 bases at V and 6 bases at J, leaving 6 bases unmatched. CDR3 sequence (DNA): TGCAGCGACCTGGGACTAGCGGGAGGGGGCAATGAGCAGTTCTTC. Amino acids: CSDLGLAGGGNEQFF.

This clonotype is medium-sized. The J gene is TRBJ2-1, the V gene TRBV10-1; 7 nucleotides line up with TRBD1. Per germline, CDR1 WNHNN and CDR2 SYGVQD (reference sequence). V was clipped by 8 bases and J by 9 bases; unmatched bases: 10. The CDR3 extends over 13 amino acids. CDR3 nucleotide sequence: TGCGCCAGCTGCCCCGACAGGGTTGGTGAGCAGTTCTTC. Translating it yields CASCPDRVGEQFF.

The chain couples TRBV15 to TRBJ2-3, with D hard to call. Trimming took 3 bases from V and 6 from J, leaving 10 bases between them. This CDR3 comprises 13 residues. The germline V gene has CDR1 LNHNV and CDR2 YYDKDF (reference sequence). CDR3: CATSRDRADTQYF. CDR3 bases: TGTGCCACCAGCAGGGATAGGGCGGATACGCAGTATTTT.

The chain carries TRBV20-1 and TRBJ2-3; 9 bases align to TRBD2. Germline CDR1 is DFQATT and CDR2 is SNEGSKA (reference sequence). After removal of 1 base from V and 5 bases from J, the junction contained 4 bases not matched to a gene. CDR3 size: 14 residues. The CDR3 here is CSARVAGGLDTQYF. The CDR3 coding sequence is TGCAGTGCTAGAGTTGCGGGAGGGTTAGATACGCAGTATTTT.

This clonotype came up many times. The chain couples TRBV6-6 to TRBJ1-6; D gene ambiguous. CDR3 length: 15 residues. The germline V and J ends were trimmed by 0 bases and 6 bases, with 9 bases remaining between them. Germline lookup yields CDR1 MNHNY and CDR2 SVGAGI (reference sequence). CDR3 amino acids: CASSYSEAFNSPLHF. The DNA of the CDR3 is TGTGCCAGCAGTTACTCCGAGGCCTTTAATTCACCCCTCCACTTT.

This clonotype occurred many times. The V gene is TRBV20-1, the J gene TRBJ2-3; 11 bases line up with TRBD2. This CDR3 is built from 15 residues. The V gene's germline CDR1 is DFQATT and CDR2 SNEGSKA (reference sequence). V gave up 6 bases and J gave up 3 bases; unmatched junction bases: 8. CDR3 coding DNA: TGCAGTGCGCCTACTAGCGGGAGTACGACAGATACGCAGTATTTT. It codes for CSAPTSGSTTDTQYF.

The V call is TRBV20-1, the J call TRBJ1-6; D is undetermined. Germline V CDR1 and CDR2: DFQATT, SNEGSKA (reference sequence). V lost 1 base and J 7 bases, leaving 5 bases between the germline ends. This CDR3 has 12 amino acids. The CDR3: CSARGGNSPLHF. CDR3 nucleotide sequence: TGCAGTGCTAGAGGAGGGAATTCACCCCTCCACTTT.

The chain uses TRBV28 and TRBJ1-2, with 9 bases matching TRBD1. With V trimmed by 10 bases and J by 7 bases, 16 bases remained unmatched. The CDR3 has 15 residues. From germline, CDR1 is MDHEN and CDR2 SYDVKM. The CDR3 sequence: CATRMGPGQGFGYTF. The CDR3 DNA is TGTGCCACCCGAATGGGACCGGGACAGGGTTTTGGCTACACCTTC.

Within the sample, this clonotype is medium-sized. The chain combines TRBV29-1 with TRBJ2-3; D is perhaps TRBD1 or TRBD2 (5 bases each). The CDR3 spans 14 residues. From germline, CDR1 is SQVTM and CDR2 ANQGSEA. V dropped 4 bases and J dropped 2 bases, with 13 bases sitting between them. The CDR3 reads CSVGDRGTTDTQYF. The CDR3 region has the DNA TGCAGCGTTGGGGACCGGGGCACCACAGATACGCAGTATTTT.

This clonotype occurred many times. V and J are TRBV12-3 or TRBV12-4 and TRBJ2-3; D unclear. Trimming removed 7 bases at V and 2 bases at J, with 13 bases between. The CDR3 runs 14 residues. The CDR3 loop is CASTAAPITDTQYF. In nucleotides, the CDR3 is TGTGCCAGCACCGCCGCCCCGATCACAGATACGCAGTATTTT.

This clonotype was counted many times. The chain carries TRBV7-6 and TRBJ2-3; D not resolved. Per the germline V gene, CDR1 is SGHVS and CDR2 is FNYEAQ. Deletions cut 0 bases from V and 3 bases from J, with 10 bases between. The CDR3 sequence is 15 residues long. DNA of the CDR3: TGTGCCAGCAGCTTAGCGCCTGGGTTTACAGATACGCAGTATTTT. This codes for CASSLAPGFTDTQYF.

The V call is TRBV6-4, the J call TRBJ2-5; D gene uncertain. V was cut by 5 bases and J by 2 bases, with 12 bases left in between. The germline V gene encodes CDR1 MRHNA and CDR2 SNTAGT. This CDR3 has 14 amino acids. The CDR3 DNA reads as TGTGCCAGCAGTTTGGCACCGACTCAAGAGACCCAGTACTTC. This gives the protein CASSLAPTQETQYF.

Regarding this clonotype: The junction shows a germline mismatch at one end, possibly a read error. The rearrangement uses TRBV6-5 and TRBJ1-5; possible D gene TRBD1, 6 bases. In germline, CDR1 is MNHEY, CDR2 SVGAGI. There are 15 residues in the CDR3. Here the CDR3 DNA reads TGTGCCAGCAGTTTACAGGGAGGGAGCGATCAGCCGCAGCATTTT. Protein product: CASSLQGGSDQPQHF.

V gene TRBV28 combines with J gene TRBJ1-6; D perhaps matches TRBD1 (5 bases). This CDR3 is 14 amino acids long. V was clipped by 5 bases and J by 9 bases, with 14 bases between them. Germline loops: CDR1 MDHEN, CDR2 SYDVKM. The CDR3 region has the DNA TGTGCCAGCAGTCTCTCCCCGGGGGTTTCACCCCTCCACTTT. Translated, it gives CASSLSPGVSPLHF.

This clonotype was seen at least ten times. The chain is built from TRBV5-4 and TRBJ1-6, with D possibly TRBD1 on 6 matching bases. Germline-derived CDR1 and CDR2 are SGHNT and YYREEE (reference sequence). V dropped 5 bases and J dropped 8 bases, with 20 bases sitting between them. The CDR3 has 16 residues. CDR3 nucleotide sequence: TGTGCCAGCAGTCGAGAACCCGGACAGCCCTATTCACCCCTCCACTTT. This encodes CASSREPGQPYSPLHF.

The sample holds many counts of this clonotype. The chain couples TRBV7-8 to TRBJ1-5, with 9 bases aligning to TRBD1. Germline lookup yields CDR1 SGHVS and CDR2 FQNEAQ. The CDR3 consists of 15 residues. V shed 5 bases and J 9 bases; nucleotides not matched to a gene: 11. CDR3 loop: CASSRTGTGIWPQHF. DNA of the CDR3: TGTGCCAGCAGCCGTACCGGGACAGGGATTTGGCCCCAGCATTTT. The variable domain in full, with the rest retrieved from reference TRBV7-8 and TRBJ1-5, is GAGVSQSPRYKVAKRGQDVALRCDPISGHVSLFWYQQALGQGPEFLTYFQNEAQLDKSGLPSDRFFAERPEGSVSTLKIQRTQQEDSAVYLCASSRTGTGIWPQHFGDGTRLSIL.

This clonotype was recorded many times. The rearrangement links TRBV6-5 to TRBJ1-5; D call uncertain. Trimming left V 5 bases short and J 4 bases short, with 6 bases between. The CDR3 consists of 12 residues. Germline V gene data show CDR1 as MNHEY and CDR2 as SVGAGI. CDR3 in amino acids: CASSRPNQPQHF. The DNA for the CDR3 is TGTGCCAGCAGTCGCCCTAATCAGCCCCAGCATTTT.

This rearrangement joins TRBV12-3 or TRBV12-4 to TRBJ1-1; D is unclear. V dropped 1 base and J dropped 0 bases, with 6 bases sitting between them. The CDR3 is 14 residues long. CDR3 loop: CASSLGGLNTEAFF. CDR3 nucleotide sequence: TGTGCCAGCAGTTTAGGAGGTTTGAACACTGAAGCTTTCTTT.

DNA for the CDR3: TGTGCCAGCAGCTTGCCCAGGACAGGGTCAACAGATACGCAGTTCTTC. Translating it yields CASSLPRTGSTDTQFF. This sequence joins TRBV5-6 and TRBJ2-1; 8 nucleotides agree with TRBD1. The CDR3 sequence is 16 residues long. Germline V gene data show CDR1 as SGHDT and CDR2 as YYEEEE. V lost 1 base, J lost 12 bases, and 15 bases stayed unmatched.

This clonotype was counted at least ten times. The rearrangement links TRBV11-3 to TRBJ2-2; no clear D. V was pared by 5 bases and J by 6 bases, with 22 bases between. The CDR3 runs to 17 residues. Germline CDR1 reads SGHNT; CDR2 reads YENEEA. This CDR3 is CASSNPARISYAGELFF. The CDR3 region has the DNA TGTGCCAGCAGCAACCCCGCGAGAATTAGCTACGCCGGGGAGCTGTTTTTT.

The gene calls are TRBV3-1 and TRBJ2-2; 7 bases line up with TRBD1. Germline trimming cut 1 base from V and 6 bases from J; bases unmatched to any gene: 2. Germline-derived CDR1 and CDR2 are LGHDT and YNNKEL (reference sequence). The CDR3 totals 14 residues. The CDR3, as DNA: TGTGCCAGCAGCCAAGCCCAGGGGGCCGGGGAGCTGTTTTTT. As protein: CASSQAQGAGELFF.

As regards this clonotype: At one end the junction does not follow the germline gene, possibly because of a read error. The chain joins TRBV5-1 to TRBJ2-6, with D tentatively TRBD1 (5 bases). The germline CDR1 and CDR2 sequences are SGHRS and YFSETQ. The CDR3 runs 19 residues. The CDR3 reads CASSLGRETRISGANALTF. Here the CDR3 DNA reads TGCGCCAGCAGCTTGGGCCGTGAGACACGGATCTCTGGGGCCAACGCCCTGACTTTC.

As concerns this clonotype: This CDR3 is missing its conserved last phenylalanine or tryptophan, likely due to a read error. The CDR3 loop reads CASSYSRHRAGQGNTEAFI. CDR3 coding DNA: TGTGCCAGCAGTTACTCTCGACATAGGGCGGGACAGGGGAACACTGAAGCTTTCATT. The chain is built from TRBV6-2 or TRBV6-3 and TRBJ1-1; 9 bases align to TRBD1. Germline loops: CDR1 MNHEY, CDR2 SVGEGT. V was clipped by 0 bases and J by 1 base; unmatched bases: 12. This CDR3 has 19 amino acids.

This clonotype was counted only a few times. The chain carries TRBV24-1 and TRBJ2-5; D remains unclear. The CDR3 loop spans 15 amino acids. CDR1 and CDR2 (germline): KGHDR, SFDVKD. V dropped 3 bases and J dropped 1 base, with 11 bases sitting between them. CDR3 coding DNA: TGTGCCACCAGTGATAATAGTCCTACCCAAGAGACCCAGTACTTC. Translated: CATSDNSPTQETQYF.

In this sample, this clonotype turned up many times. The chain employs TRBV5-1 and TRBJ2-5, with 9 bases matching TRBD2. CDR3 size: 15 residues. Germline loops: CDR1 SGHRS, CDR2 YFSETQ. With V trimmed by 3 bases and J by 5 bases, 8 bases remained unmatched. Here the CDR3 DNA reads TGCGCCAGCAGCTGGTTAGCGGGAGAACGGGAGACCCAGTACTTC. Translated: CASSWLAGERETQYF.

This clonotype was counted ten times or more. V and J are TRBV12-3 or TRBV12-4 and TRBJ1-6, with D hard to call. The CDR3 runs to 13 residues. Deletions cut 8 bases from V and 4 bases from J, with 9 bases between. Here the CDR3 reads CASQTVYNSPLHF. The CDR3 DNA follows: TGTGCCAGCCAGACGGTATATAATTCACCCCTCCACTTT.